This TCR beta chain was sequenced for a study of blood T cells in healthy people across ages. Findings and limits, study-wide: Long-lived donors exceeded aged donors in naive CD4+ cells and diversity. Because sorting was not performed, PBMCs prevented conclusive naive versus antigen-experienced comparison.

A J-beta primer mix and a sample-barcoded 5' primer were used in a second PCR of about 7 to 12 cycles. TCRdb re-derived calls from the 5' RACE reads in MiXCR, one entry per CDR3 protein. The sample records approximately 940,000 distinct CDR3 sequences, around 48% being singletons. Only a few counts were recorded for this clonotype. Its antigen is undetermined. Germline V CDR1 and CDR2: SGDLS, YYNGEE. The CDR3 is made up of 16 amino acids. Trimming took 0 bases from V and 6 from J, leaving 13 bases between them. This clonotype was sampled from a man younger than 45 in good health. The chain joins TRBV9 to TRBJ1-6; D remains ambiguous. The sequenced material came from blood. Here the CDR3 reads CASSVEENHLNSPLHF. CDR3 sequence (DNA): TGTGCCAGCAGCGTAGAGGAGAACCACCTTAATTCACCCCTCCACTTT.